This TCR beta chain was captured by sequencing in a study of blood T cell repertoires in COVID-19 (dated by TCRdb to between 2020 and 2021). General notes on the study: Collaborator samples came from the United States, Italy and Spain and covered acute and convalescent phases of COVID-19. The repertoires were made available in a free public database intended to serve as a resource for research on the immune response to SARS-CoV-2. The samples were drawn from two sources: the first 160 participants of the ongoing ImmuneRACE study, and 1,254 subjects contributed by 6 global collaborators. Where available, HLA class I and class II types were taken from metadata supplied by the sample provider and were not determined by assay-based typing. The prospective study material was composed of cDNA or gDNA derived from T cells, B-cell-depleted T cells, or PBMCs. The dataset comprised deeply sampled blood TCRbeta repertoires from subjects exposed to, actively infected with, or recovered from COVID-19. Nearly every sample came with metadata listing a de-identified subject ID, COVID-19 status, age in years and sex. What the authors observed across the whole study: Clinical and demographic metadata were provided uncurated, with the amount varying by source and participant.

The V end loses 4 bases and the J end loses 0 bases, and a stretch of 13 bases separates them. The germline V gene (reference sequence) provides CDR1 SGHNT and CDR2 YYREEE. From cysteine to phenylalanine, the CDR3 is 15 amino acids long. The read is trimmed to its CDR3 DNA, 45 bases read in frame from base 1. Samples from volunteer blood donors who had recovered from COVID-19 were contributed by a second Seattle source. Collaborating institutions collected whole blood in K2EDTA tubes following their own protocols. For TCRbeta analysis, collaborators shipped samples in one of three forms: frozen whole blood, isolated PBMCs, or DNA extracted from either of those sample types. The immunoSEQ Assay, a bias-controlled multiplex PCR, was used to amplify TCRbeta CDR3 regions from genomic DNA. The source study handled its data this way. The number of nucleated cells in each sample was estimated by amplification of reference gene primers within the assay. To quantify the absolute abundance of each unique TCRbeta CDR3 rearrangement, sequence reads were collapsed and filtered. Productive Simpson clonality was computed per sample as the square root of Simpson's diversity index over productive rearrangements. TCRdb retrieved this table from immuneACCESS and kept in-frame rearrangements only. Not all clones are present; in checked studies, unresolved V genes account for under half, and no reason is known for the remainder. V and J calls and clone size are given by that table; D and trimming were obtained from the DNA. This sample is represented by roughly 300,000 clones; more than 70% of them were singletons. The ten largest clones represent under 7.5% of the sample.

A note on this clone: It lacks a known antigen. No much larger clone is present one base from it, and per-base qualities are unavailable.

This receptor was identified in a man aged 18 to 29 who had recovered from COVID-19. The specimen sequenced was peripheral blood. The sequence links TRBV5-4 to TRBJ2-5; TRBD1 is perhaps the D gene, given 5 matching bases. The CDR3 here reads CASSQAPTDQETQYF. In nucleotide form, the sequence is TGTGCCAGCAGCCAAGCCCCGACAGACCAAGAGACCCAGTACTTC. The full variable domain, with segments outside the CDR3 supplied by the reference TRBV5-4 and TRBJ2-5 proteins, appears as ETGVTQSPTHLIKTRGQQVTLRCSSQSGHNTVSWYQQALGQGPQFIFQYYREEENGRGNFPPRFSGLQFPNYSSELNVNALELDDSALYLCASSQAPTDQETQYFGPGTRLLVL.